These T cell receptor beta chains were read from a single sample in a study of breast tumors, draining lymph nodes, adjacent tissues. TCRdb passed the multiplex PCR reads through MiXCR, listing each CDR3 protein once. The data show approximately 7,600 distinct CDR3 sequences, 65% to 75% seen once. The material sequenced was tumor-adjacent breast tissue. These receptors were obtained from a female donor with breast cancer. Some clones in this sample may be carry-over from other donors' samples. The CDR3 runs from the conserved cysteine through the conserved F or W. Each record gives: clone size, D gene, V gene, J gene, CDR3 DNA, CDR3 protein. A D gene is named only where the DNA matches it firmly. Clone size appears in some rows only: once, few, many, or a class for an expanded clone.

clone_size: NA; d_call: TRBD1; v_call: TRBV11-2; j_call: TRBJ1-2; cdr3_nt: TGTGCCAGCAGCCCCGGGACAGGGTTGGGCTACACCTTC; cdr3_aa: CASSPGTGLGYTF
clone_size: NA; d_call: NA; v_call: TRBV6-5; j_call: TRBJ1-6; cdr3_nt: TGTGCCAGCAGTTACTCGGCCCGCTCCTATAATTCACCCCTCCACTTT; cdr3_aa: CASSYSARSYNSPLHF
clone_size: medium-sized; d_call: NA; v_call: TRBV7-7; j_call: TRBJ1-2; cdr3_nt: TGTGCTAGCAGCCGTCATGGGGAGGACTATGGCTACACCTTC; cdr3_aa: CASSRHGEDYGYTF
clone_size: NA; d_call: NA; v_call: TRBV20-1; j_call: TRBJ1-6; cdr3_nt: TGCAGTGCTAGCCTGCTGCGACTTCGCTATAATTCACCCCTCCACTTT; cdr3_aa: CSASLLRLRYNSPLHF
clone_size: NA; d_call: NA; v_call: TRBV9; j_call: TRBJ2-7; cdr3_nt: TGTGCCAGCAGCGTAGGAAGAGATACCTACGAGCAGTACTTC; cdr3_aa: CASSVGRDTYEQYF
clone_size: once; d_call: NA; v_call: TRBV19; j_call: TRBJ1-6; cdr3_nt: TGTGCCAGTAGTTTTCAAGCACTCGTAAGTTCACCCCTCCACTTT; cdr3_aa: CASSFQALVSSPLHF
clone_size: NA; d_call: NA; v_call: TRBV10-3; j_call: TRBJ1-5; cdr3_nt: TGTGCCATCAGTGAGGGGTCGAGCAATCAGCCCCAGCATTTT; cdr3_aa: CAISEGSSNQPQHF
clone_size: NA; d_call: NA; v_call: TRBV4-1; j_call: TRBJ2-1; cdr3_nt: TGCGCCAGCAGCCAATTGGGTAGGGGGAGCAACAATGAGCAGTTCTTC; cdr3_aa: CASSQLGRGSNNEQFF
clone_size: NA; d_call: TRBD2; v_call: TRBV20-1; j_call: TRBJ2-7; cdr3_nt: TGCAGTGCTCGTCCCCTAGCGGGGGGGCTCGTCGAGCAGTACTTC; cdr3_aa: CSARPLAGGLVEQYF
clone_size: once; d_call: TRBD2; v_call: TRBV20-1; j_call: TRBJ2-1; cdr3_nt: TGCAGTGCTAGAGACTCTAGCGGAACCTACAATGAGCGGTTCTTC; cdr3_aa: CSARDSSGTYNERFF
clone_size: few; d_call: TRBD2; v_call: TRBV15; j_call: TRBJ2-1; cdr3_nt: TGTGCCGCCAGCGGTCGACTAGCGGGGACCCACAATGAGCAGTTCTTC; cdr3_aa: CAASGRLAGTHNEQFF
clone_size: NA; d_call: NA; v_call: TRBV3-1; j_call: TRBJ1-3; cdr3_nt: TGTGCCAGCAGCCAACTGGGAAACACCATATATTTT; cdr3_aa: CASSQLGNTIYF
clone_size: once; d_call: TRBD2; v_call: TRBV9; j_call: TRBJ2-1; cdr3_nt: TGTGCCAGCAGCGTAGTGTCCAGCGGGGGATACAATGAGCAGTTCTTC; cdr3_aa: CASSVVSSGGYNEQFF
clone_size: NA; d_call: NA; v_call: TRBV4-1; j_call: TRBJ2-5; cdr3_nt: TGCGCCAGCAGCCAAGATGTTGGGGTGGGAGAGACCCAGTACTTC; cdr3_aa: CASSQDVGVGETQYF
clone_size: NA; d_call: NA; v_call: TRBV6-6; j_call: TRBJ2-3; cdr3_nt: TGTGCCAGCAGTTACTCGACGGAGAGCACAGATACGCAGTATTTT; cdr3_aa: CASSYSTESTDTQYF
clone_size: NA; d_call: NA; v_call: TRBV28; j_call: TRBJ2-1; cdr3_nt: TGTGCCAGCAGTCCGGGTGGTCAGCAGTTCTTC; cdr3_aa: CASSPGGQQFF
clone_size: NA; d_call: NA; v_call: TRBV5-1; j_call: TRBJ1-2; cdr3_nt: TGCGCCAGCAGCTTTACAGCTAACTATGGCTACACCTTC; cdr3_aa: CASSFTANYGYTF
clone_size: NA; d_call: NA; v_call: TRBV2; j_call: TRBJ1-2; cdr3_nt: TGTGCCAGCAGTAACAGGAATAACTATGGCTACACCTTC; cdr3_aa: CASSNRNNYGYTF
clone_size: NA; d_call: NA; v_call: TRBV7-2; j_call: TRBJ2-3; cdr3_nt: TGTGCCAGCAGCTTAGAAGTCCTAGATACGCAGTATTTT; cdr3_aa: CASSLEVLDTQYF
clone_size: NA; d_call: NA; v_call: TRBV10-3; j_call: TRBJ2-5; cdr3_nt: TGTGCCATCAAGGGTAGCGGAGTTCAAGTGACCCAGTACTTC; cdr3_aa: CAIKGSGVQVTQYF
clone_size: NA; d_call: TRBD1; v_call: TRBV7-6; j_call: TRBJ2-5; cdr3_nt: TGTGCCAGCAGCTTGTTCAGGGACAGGGGGGGAGAGACCCAGTACTTC; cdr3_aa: CASSLFRDRGGETQYF
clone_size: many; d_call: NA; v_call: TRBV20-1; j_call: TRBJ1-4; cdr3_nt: TGCAGTGCTAGAGAGGGGGGGGGGAATGAAAAACTGTTTTTT; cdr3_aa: CSAREGGGNEKLFF
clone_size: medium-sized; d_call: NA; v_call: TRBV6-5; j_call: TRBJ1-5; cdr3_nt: TGTGCCAGCAGTTATAACGGGGGCGGGCAGCCCCAGCATTTT; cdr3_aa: CASSYNGGGQPQHF
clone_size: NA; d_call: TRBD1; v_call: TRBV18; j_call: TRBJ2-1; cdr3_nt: TGTGCCAGCTCACCTTCCCGGGACAGGGGCAATGAGCAGTTCTTC; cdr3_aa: CASSPSRDRGNEQFF
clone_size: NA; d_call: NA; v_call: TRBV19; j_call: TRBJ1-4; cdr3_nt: TGTGCCAGTAGTATAGCAGGACTTGGGGAAAAACTGTTTTTT; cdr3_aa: CASSIAGLGEKLFF
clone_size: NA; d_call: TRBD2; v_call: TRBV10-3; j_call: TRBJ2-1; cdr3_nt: TGTGCCACCGGGACTAGCGGGGGGGAAGTTGGCAATGAGCAGTTCTTC; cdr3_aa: CATGTSGGEVGNEQFF
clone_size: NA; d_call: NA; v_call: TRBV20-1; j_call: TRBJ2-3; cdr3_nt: TGCAGTGGGGGGTTAAGGACAGATACGCAGTGTTTT; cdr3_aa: CSGGLRTDTQCF
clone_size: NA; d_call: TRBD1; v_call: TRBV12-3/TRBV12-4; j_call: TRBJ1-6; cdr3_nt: TGTGCCAGCACCACCGGGACAGGGACCTCACCCCTCCACTTT; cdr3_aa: CASTTGTGTSPLHF
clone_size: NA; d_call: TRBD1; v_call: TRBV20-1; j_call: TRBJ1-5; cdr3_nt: TGCAGTGCTAGAGAGGGACAGAATAGCAATCAGCCCCAGCATTTT; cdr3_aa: CSAREGQNSNQPQHF
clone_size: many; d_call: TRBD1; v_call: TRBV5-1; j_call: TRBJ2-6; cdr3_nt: TGCGCCAGCGGGACAGGGGACTCTGGGGCCAACGTCCTGACTTTC; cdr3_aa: CASGTGDSGANVLTF
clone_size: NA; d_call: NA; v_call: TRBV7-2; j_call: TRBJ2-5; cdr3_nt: TGTGCCAGCAGCACTAATCAGCGAATAGAGACCCAGTACTTC; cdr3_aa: CASSTNQRIETQYF
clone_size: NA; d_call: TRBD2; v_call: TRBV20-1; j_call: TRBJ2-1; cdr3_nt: TGCAGTGCTAGTGCTAGCGGGAGTAGGGATGAGCAGTTCTTC; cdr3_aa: CSASASGSRDEQFF
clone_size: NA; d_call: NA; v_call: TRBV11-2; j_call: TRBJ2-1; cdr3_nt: TGTGCCAGCAGCTTGAGGCCAGGGGGGAATGAGCAGTTCTTC; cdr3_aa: CASSLRPGGNEQFF
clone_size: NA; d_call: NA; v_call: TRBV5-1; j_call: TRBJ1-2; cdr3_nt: TGCGCCAGCAGCGGGTCAGGCGGGAACTATGGCTACACCTTC; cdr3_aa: CASSGSGGNYGYTF
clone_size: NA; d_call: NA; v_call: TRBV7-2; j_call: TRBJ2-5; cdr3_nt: TGTGCCAGCAGCTTACAAAGGGTGGAGACCCAGTACTTC; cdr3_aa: CASSLQRVETQYF
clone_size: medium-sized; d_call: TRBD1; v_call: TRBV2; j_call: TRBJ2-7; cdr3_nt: TGTGCCAGCAGTTACCGAGGACAGGGCGACGAGCAGTACTTC; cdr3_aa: CASSYRGQGDEQYF
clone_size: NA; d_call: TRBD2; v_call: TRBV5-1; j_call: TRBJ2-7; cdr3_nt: TGCGCCAGCAGCTTGTTCGGACTAGCGGGGAGCTCCTACGAGCAGTACTTC; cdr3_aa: CASSLFGLAGSSYEQYF
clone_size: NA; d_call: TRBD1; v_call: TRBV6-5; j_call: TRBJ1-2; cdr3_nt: TGTGCCAGCAGTTACTCGGGCCTGTTGGGACAGGGTAGTGGCTACACCTTC; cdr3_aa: CASSYSGLLGQGSGYTF
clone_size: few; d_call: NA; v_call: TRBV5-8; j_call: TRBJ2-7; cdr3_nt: TGTGCCAGCAGCTTTTTGGGGATCTCCTACGAGCAGTACTTC; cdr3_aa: CASSFLGISYEQYF
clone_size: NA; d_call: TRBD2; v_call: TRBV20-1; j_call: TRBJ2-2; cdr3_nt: TGCAGTGCGGGGGGGGCCGGGGAGCTGTTTTTT; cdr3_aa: CSAGGAGELFF
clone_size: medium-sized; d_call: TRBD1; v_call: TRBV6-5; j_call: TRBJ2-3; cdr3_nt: TGTGCCAGCAGATCAGGGACAGGGTGGACAGATACGCAGTATTTT; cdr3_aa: CASRSGTGWTDTQYF
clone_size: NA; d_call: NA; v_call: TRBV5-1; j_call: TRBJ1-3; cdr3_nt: TGCGCCAGCAGCCGGAGAGAACCTGGAAACACCATATATTTT; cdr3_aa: CASSRREPGNTIYF
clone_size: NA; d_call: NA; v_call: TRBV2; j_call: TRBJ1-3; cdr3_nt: TGTGCCAGCAGTGAAGGGCCCCGCTCTGGAAACACCATATATTTT; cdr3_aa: CASSEGPRSGNTIYF
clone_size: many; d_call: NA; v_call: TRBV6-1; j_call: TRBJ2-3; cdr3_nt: TGTGCCACAAACAGGGCCGCAGATACGCAGTATTTT; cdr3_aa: CATNRAADTQYF
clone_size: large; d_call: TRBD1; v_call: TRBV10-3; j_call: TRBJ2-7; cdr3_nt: TGTGCCATCAGTGATAAGGGGACAGGGATCTACGAGCAGTACTTC; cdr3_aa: CAISDKGTGIYEQYF
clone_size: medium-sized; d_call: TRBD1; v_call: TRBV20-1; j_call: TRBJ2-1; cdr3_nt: TGCAGTGCTAGACCACACGCCGGGGACAGGGAAAGGAGAGATGAGCAGTTCTTC; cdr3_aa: CSARPHAGDRERRDEQFF
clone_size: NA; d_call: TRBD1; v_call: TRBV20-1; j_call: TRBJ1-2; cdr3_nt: TGCAGTGCCAAGCCCGGGACAGGGGAAAGCTACACCTTC; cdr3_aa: CSAKPGTGESYTF
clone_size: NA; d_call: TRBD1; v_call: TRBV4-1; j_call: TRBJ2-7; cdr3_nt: TGCGCCAGCAGCCCGGGACAGGGCCCTTCCTACGAGCAGTACTTC; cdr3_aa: CASSPGQGPSYEQYF
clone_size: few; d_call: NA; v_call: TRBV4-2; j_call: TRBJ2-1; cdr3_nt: TGTGCCAGCAGCCAAGATAGACAGCGGGAGCAGTTCTTC; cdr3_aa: CASSQDRQREQFF
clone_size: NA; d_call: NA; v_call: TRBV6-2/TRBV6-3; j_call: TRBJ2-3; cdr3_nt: TGTGCCAGCACCCAAGTAGGGAGCACAGATACGCAGTATTTT; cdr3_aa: CASTQVGSTDTQYF
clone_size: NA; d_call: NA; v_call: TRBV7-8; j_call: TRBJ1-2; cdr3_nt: TGTGCCAGCAGCCCCAGTAACTATGGCTACACCTTC; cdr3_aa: CASSPSNYGYTF
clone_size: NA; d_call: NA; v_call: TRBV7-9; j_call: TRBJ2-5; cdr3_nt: TGTGCCAGCAGCTTAACGGGTATCCGAGAGACCCAGTACTTC; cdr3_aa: CASSLTGIRETQYF
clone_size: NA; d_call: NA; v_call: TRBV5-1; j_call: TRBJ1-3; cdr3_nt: TGCGCCAGCAGCTTGACACCGGGGGGGATCTCTGGAAACACCATATATTTT; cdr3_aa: CASSLTPGGISGNTIYF
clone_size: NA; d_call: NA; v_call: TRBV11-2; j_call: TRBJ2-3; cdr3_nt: TGTGCCAGCAGCGTCGCAGATACGCAGTATTTT; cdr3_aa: CASSVADTQYF
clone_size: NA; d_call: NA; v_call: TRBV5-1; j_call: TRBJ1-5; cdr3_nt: TGCGCCAGCAGCCCGGCCCGGAGCACAGATACGCAGCATTTT; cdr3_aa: CASSPARSTDTQHF
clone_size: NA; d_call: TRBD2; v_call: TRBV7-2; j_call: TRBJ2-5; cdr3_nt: TGTGCCAGCACCGAACTAGCGGGAGTGGGGGAGACCCAGTACTTC; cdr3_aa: CASTELAGVGETQYF
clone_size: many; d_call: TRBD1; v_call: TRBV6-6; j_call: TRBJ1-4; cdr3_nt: TGTGCCAGCAGTTCCCGGGACAGCAATGAAAAACTGTTTTTT; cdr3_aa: CASSSRDSNEKLFF
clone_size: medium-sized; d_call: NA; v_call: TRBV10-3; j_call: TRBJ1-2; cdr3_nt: TGTGCCATCACCCAACGCGGGGGGAACTATGGCTACACCTTC; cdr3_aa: CAITQRGGNYGYTF
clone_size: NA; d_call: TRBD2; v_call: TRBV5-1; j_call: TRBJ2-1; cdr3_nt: TGCGCCAGCAGCTTGCAAAGCGGGGGGAGCAATGAGCAGTTCTTC; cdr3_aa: CASSLQSGGSNEQFF